This T cell receptor beta chain is drawn from a study of OX40 agonist ivuxolimab in advanced cancers. Notes on this clone: Its matching antigen is unknown. Relative to the germline gene, one junction end is altered; a read error may explain this.

Findings and limits, study-wide: Clonal expansion was seen in CD4+ and CD8+ blood T cells by week 6 at 0.1 to 3.0 mg/kg.

The CDR3 sequence is 15 residues long. Germline V gene lookup returns CDR1 SGHRS and CDR2 YFSETQ. Sequencing used immunoSEQ multiplex PCR; TCRdb keeps in-frame clones, though not all of them. The sample includes about 87,000 clones, 80% to 90% seen only once; the top ten take about 1.5%. The rearrangement links TRBV5-1 to TRBJ2-7, with D possibly TRBD1 on 6 matching bases. This clonotype was sampled from an adult with an advanced solid tumor such as melanoma, head and neck, liver or kidney cancer. Sample: CD4+ or CD8+ T cells sorted from blood, taken in a trial of the OX40 agonist ivuxolimab. The chain's CDR3 is CASSFRLGATYEQYF. CDR3 coding DNA: TGTGCCAGCAGCTTTAGGTTGGGGGCGACCTACGAGCAGTACTTC.